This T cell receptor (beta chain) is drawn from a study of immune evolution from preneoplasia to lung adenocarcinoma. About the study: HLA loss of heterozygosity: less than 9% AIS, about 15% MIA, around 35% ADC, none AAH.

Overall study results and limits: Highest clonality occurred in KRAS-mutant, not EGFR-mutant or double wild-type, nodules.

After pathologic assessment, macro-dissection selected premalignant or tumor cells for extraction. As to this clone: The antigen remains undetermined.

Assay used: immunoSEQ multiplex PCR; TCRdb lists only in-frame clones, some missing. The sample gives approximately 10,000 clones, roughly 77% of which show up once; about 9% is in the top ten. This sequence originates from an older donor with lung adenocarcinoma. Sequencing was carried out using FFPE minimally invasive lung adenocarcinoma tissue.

The CDR3 loop reads CASTLGNREFF. The CDR3, as DNA: TGTGCCAGCACCTTAGGGAATAGGGAGTTCTTC. This chain connects TRBV28 to TRBJ2-1; D is unclear. The germline V and J ends were trimmed by 7 bases and 14 bases, with 15 bases remaining between them. The CDR3 contains 11 residues. Germline V gene lookup returns CDR1 MDHEN and CDR2 SYDVKM.